This T cell receptor beta chain was obtained from a study of blood T cell repertoires in COVID-19. Whole-study context: Researchers got acute and convalescent COVID-19 samples from the United States, Italy and Spain. T cells, B-cell-depleted T cells, or PBMCs provided the cDNA or gDNA that served as material.

Source study methods: Scientists estimated how many nucleated cells there were by amplifying reference gene primers. Assay used: immunoSEQ multiplex PCR; TCRdb lists only in-frame clones, some missing. For V, J and clone size, that table is used; D and trimming come from the DNA. The sample lists around 100,000 clones, more than 75% seen once, with about 2% in the top ten. This clonotype originated in a human donor in a cohort sampled during active COVID-19. Material: peripheral blood.

In DNA form, the CDR3 reads TGTGCCAGTAGTATTTGGGGGAGGTCCTACAATGAGCAGTTCTTC. Its protein is CASSIWGRSYNEQFF. This chain uses TRBV19 with TRBJ2-1, with D perhaps matching TRBD2 (6 bases). The CDR3 covers 15 residues. Germline V CDR1 and CDR2: LNHDA, SQIVND (reference sequence). The V end lost 3 bases, the J end lost 1 base, and 10 bases lay between the germline ends. The full variable domain, its missing parts supplied by reference TRBV19 and TRBJ2-1, is DGGITQSPKYLFRKEGQNVTLSCEQNLNHDAMYWYRQDPGQGLRLIYYSQIVNDFQKGDIAEGYSVSREKKESFPLTVTSAQKNPTAFYLCASSIWGRSYNEQFFGPGTRLTVL.